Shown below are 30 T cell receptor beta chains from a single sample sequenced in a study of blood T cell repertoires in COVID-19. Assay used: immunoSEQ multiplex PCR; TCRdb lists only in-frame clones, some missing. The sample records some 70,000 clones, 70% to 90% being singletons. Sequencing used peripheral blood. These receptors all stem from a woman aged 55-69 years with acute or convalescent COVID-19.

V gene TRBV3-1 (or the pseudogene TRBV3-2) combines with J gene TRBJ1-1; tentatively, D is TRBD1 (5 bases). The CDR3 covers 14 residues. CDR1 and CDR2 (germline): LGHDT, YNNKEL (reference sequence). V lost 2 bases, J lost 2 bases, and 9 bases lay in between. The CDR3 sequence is CASSQYQGNTEAFF. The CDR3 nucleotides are TGTGCCAGCAGCCAATACCAGGGTAACACTGAAGCTTTCTTT.

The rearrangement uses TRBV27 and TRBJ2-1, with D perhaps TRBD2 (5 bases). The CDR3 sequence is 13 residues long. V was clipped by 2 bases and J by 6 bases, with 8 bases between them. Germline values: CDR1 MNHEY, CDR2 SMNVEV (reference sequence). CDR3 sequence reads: CASSLRRANEQFF. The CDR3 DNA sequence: TGTGCCAGCAGTTTACGGCGGGCCAATGAGCAGTTCTTC.

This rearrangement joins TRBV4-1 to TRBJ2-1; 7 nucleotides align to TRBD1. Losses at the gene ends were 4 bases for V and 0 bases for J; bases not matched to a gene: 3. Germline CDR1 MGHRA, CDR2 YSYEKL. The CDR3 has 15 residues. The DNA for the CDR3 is TGCGCCAGCAGCCCCCGGGACAGCTCCTACAATGAGCAGTTCTTC. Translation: CASSPRDSSYNEQFF.

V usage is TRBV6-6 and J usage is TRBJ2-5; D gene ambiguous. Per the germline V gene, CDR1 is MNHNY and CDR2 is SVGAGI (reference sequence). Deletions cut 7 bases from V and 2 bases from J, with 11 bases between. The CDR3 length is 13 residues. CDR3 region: CASTQQIQETQYF. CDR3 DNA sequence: TGTGCCAGCACCCAACAGATTCAAGAGACCCAGTACTTC.

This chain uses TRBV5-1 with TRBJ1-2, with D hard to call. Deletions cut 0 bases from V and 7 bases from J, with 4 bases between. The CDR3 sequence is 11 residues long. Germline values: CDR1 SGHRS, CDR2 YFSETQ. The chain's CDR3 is CASSLGGGYTF. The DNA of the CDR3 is TGCGCCAGCAGCTTGGGAGGTGGCTACACCTTC.

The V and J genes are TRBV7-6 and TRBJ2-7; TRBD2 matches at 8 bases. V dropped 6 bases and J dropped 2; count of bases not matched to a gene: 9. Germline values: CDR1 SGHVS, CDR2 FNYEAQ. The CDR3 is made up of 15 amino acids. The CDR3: CASSRGGPFAYEQYF. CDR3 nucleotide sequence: TGTGCCAGCAGTCGGGGGGGCCCTTTCGCCTACGAGCAGTACTTC.

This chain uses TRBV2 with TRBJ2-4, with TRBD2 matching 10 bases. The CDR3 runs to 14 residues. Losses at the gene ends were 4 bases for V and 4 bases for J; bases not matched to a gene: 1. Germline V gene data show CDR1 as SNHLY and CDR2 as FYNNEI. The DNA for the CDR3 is TGTGCCAGCAGTGCTAGCGGGAGTAAAAACATTCAGTACTTC. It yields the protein CASSASGSKNIQYF.

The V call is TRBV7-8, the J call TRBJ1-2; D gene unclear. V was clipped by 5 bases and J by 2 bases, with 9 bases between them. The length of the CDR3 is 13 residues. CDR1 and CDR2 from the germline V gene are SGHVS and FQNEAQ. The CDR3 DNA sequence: TGTGCCAGCAGCCAAGAACGGAACTATGGCTACACCTTC. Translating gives CASSQERNYGYTF.

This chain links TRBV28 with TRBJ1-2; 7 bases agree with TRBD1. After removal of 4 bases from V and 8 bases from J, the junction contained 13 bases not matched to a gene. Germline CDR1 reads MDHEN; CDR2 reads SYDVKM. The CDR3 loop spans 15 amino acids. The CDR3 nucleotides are TGTGCCAGCAGTTCCCTACAGGGGTTGGTCGGGGGCTACACCTTC. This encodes CASSSLQGLVGGYTF.

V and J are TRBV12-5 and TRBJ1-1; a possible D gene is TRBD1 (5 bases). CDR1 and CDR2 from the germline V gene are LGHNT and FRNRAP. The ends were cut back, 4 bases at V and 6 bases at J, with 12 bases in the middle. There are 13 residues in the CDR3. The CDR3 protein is CASGSYPGAEAFF. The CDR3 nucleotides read TGTGCTAGTGGTTCCTACCCGGGGGCTGAAGCTTTCTTT.

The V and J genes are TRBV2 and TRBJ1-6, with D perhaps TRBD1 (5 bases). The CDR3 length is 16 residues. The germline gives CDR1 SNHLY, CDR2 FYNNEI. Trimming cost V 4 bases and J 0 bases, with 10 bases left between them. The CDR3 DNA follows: TGTGCCAGCAGTGGACAGCCCAGCTCCTATAATTCACCCCTCCACTTT. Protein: CASSGQPSSYNSPLHF. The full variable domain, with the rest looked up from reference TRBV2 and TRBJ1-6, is EPEVTQTPSHQVTQMGQEVILRCVPISNHLYFYWYRQILGQKVEFLVSFYNNEISEKSEIFDDQFSVERPDGSNFTLKIRSTKLEDSAMYFCASSGQPSSYNSPLHFGNGTRLTVT.

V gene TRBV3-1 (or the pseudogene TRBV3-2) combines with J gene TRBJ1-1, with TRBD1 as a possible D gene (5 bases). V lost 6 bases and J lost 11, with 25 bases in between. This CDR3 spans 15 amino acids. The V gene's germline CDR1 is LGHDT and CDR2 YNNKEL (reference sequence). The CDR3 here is CASRHTTGDGFGAFF. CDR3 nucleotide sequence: TGTGCCAGCAGACATACGACGGGGGACGGGTTTGGGGCTTTCTTT.

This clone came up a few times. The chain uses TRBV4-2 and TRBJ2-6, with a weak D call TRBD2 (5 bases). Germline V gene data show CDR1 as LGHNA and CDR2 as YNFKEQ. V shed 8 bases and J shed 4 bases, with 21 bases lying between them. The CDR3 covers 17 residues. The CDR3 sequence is CASDNAGHPLGANVLTF. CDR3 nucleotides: TGTGCCAGCGACAATGCGGGCCACCCTCTGGGGGCCAACGTCCTGACTTTC.

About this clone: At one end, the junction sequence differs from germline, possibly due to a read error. CDR3 sequence reads: CAWCVPGGFIEQFF. For the CDR3, the DNA is TGTGCCTGGTGTGTCCCGGGGGGGTTTATAGAGCAGTTCTTC. V is TRBV30 and J is TRBJ2-1, with 8 bases identical to TRBD2. Germline V gene data show CDR1 as GTSNPN and CDR2 as SVGIG (reference sequence). CDR3 length: 14 amino acids.

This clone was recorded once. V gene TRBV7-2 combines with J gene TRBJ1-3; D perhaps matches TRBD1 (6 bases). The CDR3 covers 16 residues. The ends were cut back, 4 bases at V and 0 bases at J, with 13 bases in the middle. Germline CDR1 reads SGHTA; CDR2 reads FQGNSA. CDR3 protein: CASSYLNRVSGNTIYF. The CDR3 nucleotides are TGTGCCAGCAGCTACCTGAACAGGGTCTCTGGAAACACCATATATTTT.

The CDR3 sequence: CAWSVLGPGYTF. The CDR3, as DNA: TGTGCCTGGAGTGTACTAGGGCCTGGCTACACCTTC. The chain carries TRBV30 and TRBJ1-2; D gene uncertain. Between the trimmed V and J ends, which lost 0 bases and 7 bases, there was a span of 9 bases. In germline, CDR1 is GTSNPN, CDR2 SVGIG (reference sequence). CDR3 length: 12 amino acids.

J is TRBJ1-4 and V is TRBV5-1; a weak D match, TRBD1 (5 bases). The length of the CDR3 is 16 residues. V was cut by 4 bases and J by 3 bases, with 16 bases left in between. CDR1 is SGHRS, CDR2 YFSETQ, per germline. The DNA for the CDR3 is TGCGCCAGCAGCCCCGTTGCGGGGACGTCTAATGAAAAACTGTTTTTT. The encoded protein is CASSPVAGTSNEKLFF.

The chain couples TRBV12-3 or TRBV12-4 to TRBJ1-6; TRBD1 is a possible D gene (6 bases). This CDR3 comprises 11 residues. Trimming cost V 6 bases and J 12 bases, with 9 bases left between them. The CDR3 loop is CASSLRGPLHF. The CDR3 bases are TGTGCCAGCAGCCTCAGGGGACCCCTCCACTTT.

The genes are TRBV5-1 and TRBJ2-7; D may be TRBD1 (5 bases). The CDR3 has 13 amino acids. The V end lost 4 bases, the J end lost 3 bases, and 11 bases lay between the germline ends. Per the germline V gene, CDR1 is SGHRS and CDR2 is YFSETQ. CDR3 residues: CASSRTTGYEQYF. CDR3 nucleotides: TGCGCCAGCAGCCGAACCACAGGCTACGAGCAGTACTTC.

CDR3 sequence: CASSNGLAGAEQFF. Here the CDR3 DNA reads TGTGCCAGTAGTAATGGACTAGCGGGGGCAGAGCAGTTCTTC. The chain carries TRBV19 and TRBJ2-1, with 13 bases matching TRBD2. The CDR3 extends over 14 amino acids. Germline lookup yields CDR1 LNHDA and CDR2 SQIVND (reference sequence). J gave up 10 bases and V 4 bases, and 4 bases lay outside the gene matches. The full variable domain, rest sourced from reference TRBV19 and TRBJ2-1, is DGGITQSPKYLFRKEGQNVTLSCEQNLNHDAMYWYRQDPGQGLRLIYYSQIVNDFQKGDIAEGYSVSREKKESFPLTVTSAQKNPTAFYLCASSNGLAGAEQFFGPGTRLTVL.

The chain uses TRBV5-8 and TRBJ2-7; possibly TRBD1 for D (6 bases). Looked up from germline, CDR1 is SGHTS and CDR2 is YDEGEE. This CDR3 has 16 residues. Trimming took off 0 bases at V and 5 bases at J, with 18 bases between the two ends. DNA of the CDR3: TGTGCCAGCAGCTTGGGAACAGGGATCCTCGGGGACGAGCAGTACTTC. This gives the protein CASSLGTGILGDEQYF.

The CDR3 DNA reads TGTGCCAGCTCACCCCGGACTAGCGGGATGGGGGTTGAGCAGTTCTTC. Amino acid sequence: CASSPRTSGMGVEQFF. This rearrangement joins TRBV18 to TRBJ2-1; 12 bases line up with TRBD2. Trimming cost V 3 bases and J 9 bases; bases outside gene matches: 9. In germline, CDR1 is KGHSH, CDR2 LQKENI. This CDR3 has 16 residues.

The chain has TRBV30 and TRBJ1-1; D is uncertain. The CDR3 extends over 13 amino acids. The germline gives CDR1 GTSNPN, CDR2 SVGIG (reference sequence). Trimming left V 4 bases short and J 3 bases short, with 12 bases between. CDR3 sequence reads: CAWKPVAHTEAFF. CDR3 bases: TGTGCCTGGAAACCTGTAGCCCACACTGAAGCTTTCTTT.

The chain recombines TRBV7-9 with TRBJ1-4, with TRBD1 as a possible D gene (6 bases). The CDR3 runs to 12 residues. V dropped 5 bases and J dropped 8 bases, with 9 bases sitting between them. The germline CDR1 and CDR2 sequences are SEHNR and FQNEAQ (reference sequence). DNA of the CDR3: TGTGCCAGCAGCGACAGGAGCGAAAAACTGTTTTTT. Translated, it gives CASSDRSEKLFF.

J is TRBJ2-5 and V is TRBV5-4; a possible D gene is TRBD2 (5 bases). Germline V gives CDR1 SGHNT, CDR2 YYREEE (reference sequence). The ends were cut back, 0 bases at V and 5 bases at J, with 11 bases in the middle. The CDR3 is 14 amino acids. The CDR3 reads CASSLGGSGETQYF. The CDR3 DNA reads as TGTGCCAGCAGCTTGGGAGGGAGTGGCGAGACCCAGTACTTC.

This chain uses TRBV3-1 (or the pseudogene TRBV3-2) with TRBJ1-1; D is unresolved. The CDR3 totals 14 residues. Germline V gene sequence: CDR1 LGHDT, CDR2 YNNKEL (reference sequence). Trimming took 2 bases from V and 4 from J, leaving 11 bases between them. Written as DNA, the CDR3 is TGTGCCAGCAGCCAACGTTCGGGGTTCACTGAAGCTTTCTTT. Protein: CASSQRSGFTEAFF.

The CDR3 is CASKPRMNTEAFF. The CDR3 nucleotides are TGTGCCAGCAAACCCAGGATGAACACTGAAGCTTTCTTT. The chain carries TRBV21-1 and TRBJ1-1; the table gives TRBD1 as D, unverified against the DNA. TRBV21-1 constitutes a pseudogene. The CDR3 has 13 amino acids.

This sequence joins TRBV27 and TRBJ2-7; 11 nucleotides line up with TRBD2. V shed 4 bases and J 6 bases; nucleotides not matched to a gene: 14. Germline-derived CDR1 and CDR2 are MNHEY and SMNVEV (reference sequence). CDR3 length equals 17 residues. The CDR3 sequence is CASSSLGVAGGGSEQYF. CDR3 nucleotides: TGTGCCAGCAGTTCACTCGGGGTAGCGGGAGGGGGAAGCGAGCAGTACTTC.

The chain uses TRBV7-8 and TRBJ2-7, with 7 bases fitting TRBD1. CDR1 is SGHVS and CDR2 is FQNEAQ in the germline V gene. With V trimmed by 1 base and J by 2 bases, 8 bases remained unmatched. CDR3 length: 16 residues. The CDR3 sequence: CASSLVFGQEAYEQYF. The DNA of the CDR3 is TGTGCCAGCAGCTTAGTCTTTGGACAGGAGGCCTACGAGCAGTACTTC.

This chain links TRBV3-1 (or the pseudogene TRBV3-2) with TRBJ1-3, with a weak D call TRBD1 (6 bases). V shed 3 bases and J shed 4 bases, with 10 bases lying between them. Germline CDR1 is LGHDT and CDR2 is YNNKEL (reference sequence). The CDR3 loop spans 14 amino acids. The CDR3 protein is CASSHAGEGNTIYF. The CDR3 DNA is TGTGCCAGCAGCCACGCAGGGGAAGGAAACACCATATATTTT.